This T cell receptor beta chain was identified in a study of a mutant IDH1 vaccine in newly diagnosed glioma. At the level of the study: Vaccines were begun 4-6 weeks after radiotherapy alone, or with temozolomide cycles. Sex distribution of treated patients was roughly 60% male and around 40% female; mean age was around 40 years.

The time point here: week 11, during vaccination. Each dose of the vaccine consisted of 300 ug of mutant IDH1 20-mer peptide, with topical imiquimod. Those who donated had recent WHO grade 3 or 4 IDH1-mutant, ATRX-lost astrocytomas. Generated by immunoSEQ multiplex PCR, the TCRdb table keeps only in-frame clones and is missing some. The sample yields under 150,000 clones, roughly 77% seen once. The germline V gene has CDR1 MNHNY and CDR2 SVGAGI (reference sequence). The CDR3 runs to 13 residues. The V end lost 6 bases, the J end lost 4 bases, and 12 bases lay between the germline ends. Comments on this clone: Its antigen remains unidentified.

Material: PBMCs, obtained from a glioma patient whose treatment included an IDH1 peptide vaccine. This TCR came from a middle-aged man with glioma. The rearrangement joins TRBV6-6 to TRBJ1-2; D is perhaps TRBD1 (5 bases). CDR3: CASSPRAPYGYTF. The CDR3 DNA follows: TGTGCCAGCAGCCCCAGGGCCCCCTATGGCTACACCTTC.